The source of this TCR beta chain is a study of CD8 T cells in Susac syndrome. Whole-study findings and limits: The study recognized that its TCR sequencing and HLA analysis covered a relatively small number of individuals.

As to this clonotype: Its antigen is still unknown.

An input of roughly 0.5 to 1 ug of RNA was subjected to reverse transcription using random hexamers. An immunoSEQ multiplex PCR generated amplified TCR beta CDR3 products spanning 54 Vbeta and 13 Jbeta. TCRdb re-called the immunoSEQ multiplex PCR reads through MiXCR, storing one row per CDR3 protein. This sample has 180,000 or so distinct CDR3 sequences; 90% to 95% occur once, and the top ten carry around 0.14%. The authors carried out high-throughput sequencing of TCR beta. They applied it to CD8+ and CD4+ T cells obtained from blood. Controls were drawn from healthy donors and were matched for age and sex. The J segment lost 1 base and the V segment lost 6 bases, leaving 6 bases of the junction unmatched. This CDR3 region has 14 residues. Germline values: CDR1 SGHRS, CDR2 YFSETQ.

Sequenced material: CD4+ T cells from PBMCs. The clonotype was recovered from a human donor in good health. The chain links TRBV5-1 to TRBJ2-7; 8 nucleotides match TRBD1. Written as DNA, the CDR3 is TGCGCCAGCAATCCGGACAGGGCGTCCTACGAGCAGTACTTC. This sequence encodes CASNPDRASYEQYF.